This TCR beta chain was retrieved from a study of shared clonotypes between healthy human individuals. Background on the study: The study enrolled two women and a few men aged 18 to 49. General observations from the study: Rarefaction revealed incomplete sorted-subset sequencing despite large depth. A handful of donors showed sharing of about 4.8% of naive CD4 clonotypes.

The V and J ends lost 6 bases and 0 bases respectively, with 17 bases between them. Germline CDR1 and CDR2: MNHEY and SMNVEV (reference sequence). The CDR3 runs to 16 residues. As regards this clone: The antigen remains undetermined.

Deep-level settings were used for running the assay. Sequenced by immunoSEQ multiplex PCR; TCRdb stores in-frame clones only, minus some. The table records some 1.5 million clones, 95% to 99% of them present only once. The TCR originated in a man aged 25 to 45 in good health. Sequenced input: naive CD4+ T cells sorted from blood. Regarding subset: CD45RA+ positively selected. This chain connects TRBV27 to TRBJ2-5; maybe TRBD1 (6 bases). The DNA of the CDR3 is TGTGCCAGCAGCCCTTGGGGGCCGAAGGACCAAGAGACCCAGTACTTC. Protein product: CASSPWGPKDQETQYF.